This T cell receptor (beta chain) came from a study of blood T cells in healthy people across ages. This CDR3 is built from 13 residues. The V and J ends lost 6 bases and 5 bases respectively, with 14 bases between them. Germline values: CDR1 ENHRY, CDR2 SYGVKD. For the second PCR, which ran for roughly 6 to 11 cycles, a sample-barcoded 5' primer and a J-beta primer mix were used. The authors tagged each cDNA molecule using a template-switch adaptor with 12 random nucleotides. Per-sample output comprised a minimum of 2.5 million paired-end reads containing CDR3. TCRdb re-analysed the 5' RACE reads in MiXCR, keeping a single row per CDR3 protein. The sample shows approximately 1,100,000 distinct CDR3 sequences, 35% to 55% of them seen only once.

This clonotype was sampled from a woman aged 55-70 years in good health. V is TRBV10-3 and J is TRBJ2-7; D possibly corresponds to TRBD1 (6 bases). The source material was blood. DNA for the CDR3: TGTGCCATCAGGGCGCACGCAGGGGACGAGCAGTACTTC. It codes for CAIRAHAGDEQYF.